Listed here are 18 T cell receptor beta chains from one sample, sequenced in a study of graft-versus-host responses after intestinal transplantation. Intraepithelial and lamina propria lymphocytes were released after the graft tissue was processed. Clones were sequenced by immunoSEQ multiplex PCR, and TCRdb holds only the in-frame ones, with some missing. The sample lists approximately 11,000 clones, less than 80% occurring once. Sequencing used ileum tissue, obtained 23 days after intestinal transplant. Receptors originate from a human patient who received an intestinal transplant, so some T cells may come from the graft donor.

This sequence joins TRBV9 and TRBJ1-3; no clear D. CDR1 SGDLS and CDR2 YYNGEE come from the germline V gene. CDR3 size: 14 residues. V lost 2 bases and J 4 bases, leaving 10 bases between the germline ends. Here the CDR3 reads CASSVRPDGNTIYF. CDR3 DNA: TGTGCCAGCAGCGTTAGGCCCGACGGAAACACCATATATTTT.

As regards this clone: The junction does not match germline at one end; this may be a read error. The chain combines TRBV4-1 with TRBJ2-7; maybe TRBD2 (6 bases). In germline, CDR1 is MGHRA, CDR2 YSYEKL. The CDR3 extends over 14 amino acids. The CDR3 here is CASSGGPGAYERYF. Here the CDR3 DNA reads TGCGCCAGCAGCGGTGGGCCGGGAGCCTACGAGCGGTACTTC.

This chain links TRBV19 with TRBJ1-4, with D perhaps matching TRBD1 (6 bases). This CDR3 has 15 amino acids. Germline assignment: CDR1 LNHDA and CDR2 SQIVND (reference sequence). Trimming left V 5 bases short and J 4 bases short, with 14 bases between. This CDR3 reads CASSRRDNFNEKLFF. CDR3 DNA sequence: TGTGCCAGTAGTCGTCGGGACAACTTTAATGAAAAACTGTTTTTT.

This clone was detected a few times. The CDR3 here is CASSSIFNEQFF. CDR3 coding DNA: TGTGCCAGTAGTTCAATCTTCAATGAGCAGTTCTTC. V is TRBV19 and J is TRBJ2-1; no firm D call. The CDR3 runs to 12 residues. V was pared by 5 bases and J by 6 bases, with 8 bases between. Germline V lookup: CDR1 LNHDA, CDR2 SQIVND (reference sequence).

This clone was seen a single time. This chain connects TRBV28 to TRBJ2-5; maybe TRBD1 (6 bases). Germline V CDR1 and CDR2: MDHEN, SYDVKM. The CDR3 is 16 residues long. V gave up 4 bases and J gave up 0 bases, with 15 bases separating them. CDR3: CASSSDSEEYQETQYF. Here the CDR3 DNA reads TGTGCCAGCAGTTCGGACAGTGAAGAGTACCAAGAGACCCAGTACTTC.

This chain's CDR3 is CASSLGWWEQYF. The CDR3 region has the DNA TGTGCCAGCAGCTTAGGCTGGTGGGAGCAGTACTTC. The V gene is TRBV7-2, the J gene TRBJ2-5; possible D gene TRBD2, 5 bases. Germline CDR1 SGHTA, CDR2 FQGNSA. V was cut by 1 base and J by 11 bases, with 11 bases left in between. The CDR3 runs to 12 residues.

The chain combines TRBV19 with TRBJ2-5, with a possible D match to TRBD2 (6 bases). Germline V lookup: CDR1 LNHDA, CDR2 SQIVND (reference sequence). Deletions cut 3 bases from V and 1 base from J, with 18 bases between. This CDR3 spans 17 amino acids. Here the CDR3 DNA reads TGTGCCAGTAGTATCGTTGGTAGCGGCTATACCCAAGAGACCCAGTACTTC. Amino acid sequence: CASSIVGSGYTQETQYF.

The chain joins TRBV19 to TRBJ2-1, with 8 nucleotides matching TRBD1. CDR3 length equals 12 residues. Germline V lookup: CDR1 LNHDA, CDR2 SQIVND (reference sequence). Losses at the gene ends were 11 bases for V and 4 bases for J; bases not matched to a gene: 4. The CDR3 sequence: CASGQGYNEQFF. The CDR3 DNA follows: TGTGCCTCCGGACAGGGATACAATGAGCAGTTCTTC.

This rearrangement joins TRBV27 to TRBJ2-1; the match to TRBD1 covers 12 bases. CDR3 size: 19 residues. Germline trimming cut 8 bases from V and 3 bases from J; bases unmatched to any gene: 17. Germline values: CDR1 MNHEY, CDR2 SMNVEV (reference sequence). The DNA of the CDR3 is TGTGCCAGCTTCCCCGTCCGGGACAGGGGGCAGCGGGTCTACAATGAGCAGTTCTTC. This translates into CASFPVRDRGQRVYNEQFF.

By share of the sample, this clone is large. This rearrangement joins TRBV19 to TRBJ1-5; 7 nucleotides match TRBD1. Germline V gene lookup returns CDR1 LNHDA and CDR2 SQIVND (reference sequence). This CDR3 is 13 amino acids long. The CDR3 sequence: CGTGAISNQPQHF. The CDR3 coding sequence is TGTGGTACAGGGGCGATTAGCAATCAGCCCCAGCATTTT.

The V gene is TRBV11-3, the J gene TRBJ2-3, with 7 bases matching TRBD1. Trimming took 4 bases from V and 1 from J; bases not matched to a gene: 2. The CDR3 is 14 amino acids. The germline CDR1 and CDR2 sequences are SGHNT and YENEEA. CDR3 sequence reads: CASSSGQGTDTQYF. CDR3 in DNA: TGTGCCAGCAGCTCCGGACAGGGCACAGATACGCAGTATTTT.

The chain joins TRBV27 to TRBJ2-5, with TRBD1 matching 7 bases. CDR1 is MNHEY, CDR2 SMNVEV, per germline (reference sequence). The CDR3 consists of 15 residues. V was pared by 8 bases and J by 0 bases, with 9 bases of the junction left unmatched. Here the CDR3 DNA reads TGTGCCAGCGACACTTCGACAGGGCACCAAGAGACCCAGTACTTC. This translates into CASDTSTGHQETQYF.

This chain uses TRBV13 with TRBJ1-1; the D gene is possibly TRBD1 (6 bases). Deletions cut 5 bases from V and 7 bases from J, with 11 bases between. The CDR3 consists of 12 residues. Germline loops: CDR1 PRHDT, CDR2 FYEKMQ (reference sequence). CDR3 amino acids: CASSQQGREAFF. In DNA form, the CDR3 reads TGTGCCAGCAGCCAACAGGGTCGTGAAGCTTTCTTT.

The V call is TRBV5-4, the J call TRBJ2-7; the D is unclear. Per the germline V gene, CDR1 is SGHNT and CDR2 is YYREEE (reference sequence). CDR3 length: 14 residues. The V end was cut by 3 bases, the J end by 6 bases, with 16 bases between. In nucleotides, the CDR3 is TGTGCCAGCAGCTCCCTCGTAGGAAACAGCGAGCAGTACTTC. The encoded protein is CASSSLVGNSEQYF.

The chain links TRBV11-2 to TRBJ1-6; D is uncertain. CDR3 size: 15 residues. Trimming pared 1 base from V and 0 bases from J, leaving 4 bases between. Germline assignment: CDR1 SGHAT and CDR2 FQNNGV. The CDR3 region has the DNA TGTGCCAGCAGCTTAGGCAGCTCCTATAATTCACCCCTCCACTTT. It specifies CASSLGSSYNSPLHF.

CDR3 nucleotides: TGCAGCGTTGAGGCCATGAACACTGAAGCTTTCTTT. As protein: CSVEAMNTEAFF. V usage is TRBV29-1 and J usage is TRBJ1-1; D is unresolved. V was pared by 3 bases and J by 0 bases, with 5 bases between. Per germline, CDR1 SQVTM and CDR2 ANQGSEA. The CDR3 contains 12 residues.

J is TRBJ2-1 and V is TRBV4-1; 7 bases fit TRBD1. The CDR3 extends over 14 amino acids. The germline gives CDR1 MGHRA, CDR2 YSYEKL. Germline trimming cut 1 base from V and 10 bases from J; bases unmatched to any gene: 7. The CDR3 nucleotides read TGCGCCAGCAGCCAAGCCTTAAAGGACAGGGAGCAGTTCTTC. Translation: CASSQALKDREQFF.

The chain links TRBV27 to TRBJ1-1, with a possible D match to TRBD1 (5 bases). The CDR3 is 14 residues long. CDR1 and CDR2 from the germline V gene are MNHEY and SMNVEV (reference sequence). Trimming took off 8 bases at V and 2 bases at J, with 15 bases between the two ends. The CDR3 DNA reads TGTGCCAGCTCCAGGGTCCAAAGAAACACTGAAGCTTTCTTT. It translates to CASSRVQRNTEAFF.